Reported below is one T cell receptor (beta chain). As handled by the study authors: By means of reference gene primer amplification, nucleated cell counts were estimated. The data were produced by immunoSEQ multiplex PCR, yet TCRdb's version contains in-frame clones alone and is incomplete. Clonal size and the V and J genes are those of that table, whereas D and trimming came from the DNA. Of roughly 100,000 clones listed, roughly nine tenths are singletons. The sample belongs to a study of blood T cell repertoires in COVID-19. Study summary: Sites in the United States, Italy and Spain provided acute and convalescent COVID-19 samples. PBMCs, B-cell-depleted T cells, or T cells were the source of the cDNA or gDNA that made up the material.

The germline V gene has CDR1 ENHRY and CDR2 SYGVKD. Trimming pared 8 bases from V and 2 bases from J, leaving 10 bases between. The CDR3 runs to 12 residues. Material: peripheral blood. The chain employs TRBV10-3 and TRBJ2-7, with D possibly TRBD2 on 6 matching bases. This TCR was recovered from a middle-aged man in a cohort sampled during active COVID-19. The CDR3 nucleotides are TGTGCCATCGGTACTAGCACCTACGAGCAGTACGTC. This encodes CAIGTSTYEQYV.